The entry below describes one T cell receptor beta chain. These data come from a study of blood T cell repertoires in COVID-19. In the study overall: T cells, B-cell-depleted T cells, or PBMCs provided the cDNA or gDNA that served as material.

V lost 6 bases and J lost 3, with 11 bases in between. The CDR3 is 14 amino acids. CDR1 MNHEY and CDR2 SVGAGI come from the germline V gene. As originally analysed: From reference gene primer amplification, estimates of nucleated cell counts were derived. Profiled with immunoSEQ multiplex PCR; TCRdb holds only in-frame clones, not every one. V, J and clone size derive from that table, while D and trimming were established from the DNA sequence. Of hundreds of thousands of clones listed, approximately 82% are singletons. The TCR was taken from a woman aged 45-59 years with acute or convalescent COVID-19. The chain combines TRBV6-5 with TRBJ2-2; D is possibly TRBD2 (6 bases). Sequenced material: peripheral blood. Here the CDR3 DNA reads TGTGCCAGCAGCCGGGACTCGTACACCGGGGAGCTGTTTTTT. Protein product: CASSRDSYTGELFF.